The rows below give T cell receptor beta chains drawn from one sample of a study of shared clonotypes between healthy human individuals. Libraries were prepared by immunoSEQ multiplex PCR; TCRdb keeps only in-frame clonotypes and omits some of them. The sample shows around 750,000 clones, less than 85% of them seen only once. The source material was memory CD4+ T cells sorted from blood. Source of these receptors: a woman in her thirties in good health. The CDR3 runs from the conserved cysteine through the conserved F or W. Each record gives: D gene, J gene, clone size, V gene, CDR3 protein, CDR3 DNA. D genes are given only for firm matches. Clone size appears in some rows only: once, few, many, or a class for an expanded clone.

d_gene: .; j_gene: TRBJ1-4; abundance: .; v_gene: TRBV28; CDR3aa: CASASTATNEKLFF; CDR3nt: TGTGCCAGCGCGTCGACAGCAACTAATGAAAAACTGTTTTTT
d_gene: .; j_gene: TRBJ1-3; abundance: .; v_gene: TRBV5-1; CDR3aa: CASNNGGSGNTIYF; CDR3nt: TGCGCCAGCAATAACGGAGGCTCTGGAAACACCATATATTTT
d_gene: .; j_gene: TRBJ1-2; abundance: .; v_gene: TRBV11-3; CDR3aa: CASSLDQGTGGYTF; CDR3nt: TGTGCCAGCAGCTTAGATCAGGGGACGGGCGGCTACACCTTC
d_gene: .; j_gene: TRBJ1-3; abundance: .; v_gene: TRBV28; CDR3aa: CASTRGPSGNTIYF; CDR3nt: TGTGCCAGCACCCGCGGTCCCTCTGGAAACACCATATATTTT
d_gene: .; j_gene: TRBJ1-1; abundance: .; v_gene: TRBV4-1; CDR3aa: CASSQVGGSGEAFF; CDR3nt: TGCGCCAGCAGCCAAGTCGGGGGCTCAGGAGAAGCTTTCTTT
d_gene: .; j_gene: TRBJ2-5; abundance: .; v_gene: TRBV5-8; CDR3aa: CATAGPLQETQYF; CDR3nt: TGTGCCACCGCAGGGCCCCTCCAAGAGACCCAGTACTTC
d_gene: .; j_gene: TRBJ1-2; abundance: .; v_gene: TRBV7-9; CDR3aa: CASSPNGGYTF; CDR3nt: TGTGCCAGCAGCCCTAACGGGGGCTACACCTTC
d_gene: .; j_gene: TRBJ2-7; abundance: few; v_gene: TRBV2; CDR3aa: CASSEARWGSEQYF; CDR3nt: TGTGCCAGCAGTGAAGCGCGCTGGGGCTCCGAGCAGTACTTC
d_gene: .; j_gene: TRBJ2-1; abundance: few; v_gene: TRBV5-5; CDR3aa: CASSSRDNNWDEQFF; CDR3nt: TGTGCCAGCAGCTCCCGGGACAACAACTGGGATGAGCAGTTCTTC
d_gene: TRBD1; j_gene: TRBJ2-7; abundance: .; v_gene: TRBV18; CDR3aa: CASSLRDRGRYEQYF; CDR3nt: TGTGCCAGCTCCCTCCGGGACAGAGGACGCTACGAGCAGTACTTC
d_gene: TRBD1; j_gene: TRBJ1-5; abundance: .; v_gene: TRBV10-2; CDR3aa: CASSESKGTGNQPQHF; CDR3nt: TGCGCCAGCAGTGAGTCGAAAGGGACAGGGAATCAGCCCCAGCATTTT
d_gene: .; j_gene: TRBJ2-5; abundance: many; v_gene: TRBV5-1; CDR3aa: CASSPKGGYQETQYF; CDR3nt: TGCGCCAGCAGCCCCAAGGGGGGTTACCAAGAGACCCAGTACTTC
d_gene: TRBD2; j_gene: TRBJ2-7; abundance: .; v_gene: TRBV7-6; CDR3aa: CASSRTSGTYEQYF; CDR3nt: TGTGCCAGCAGCCGGACTAGCGGGACCTACGAGCAGTACTTC
d_gene: .; j_gene: TRBJ1-3; abundance: .; v_gene: TRBV7-9; CDR3aa: CASSQDRASGNTIYF; CDR3nt: TGTGCCAGCAGCCAGGACCGCGCTTCTGGAAACACCATATATTTT
d_gene: .; j_gene: TRBJ2-1; abundance: .; v_gene: TRBV5-4; CDR3aa: CASSFGSGNEQFF; CDR3nt: TGTGCCAGCAGCTTCGGCTCTGGCAATGAGCAGTTCTTC
d_gene: .; j_gene: TRBJ2-7; abundance: .; v_gene: TRBV25-1; CDR3aa: CASSGAVWGRAEEQYF; CDR3nt: TGTGCCAGCAGTGGGGCTGTATGGGGGCGCGCGGAAGAGCAGTACTTC
d_gene: .; j_gene: TRBJ2-2; abundance: many; v_gene: TRBV2; CDR3aa: CASSELQGAGELFF; CDR3nt: TGTGCCAGCAGTGAGTTACAGGGCGCCGGGGAGCTGTTTTTT
d_gene: TRBD1; j_gene: TRBJ1-1; abundance: few; v_gene: TRBV5-1; CDR3aa: CASSTGQPYTEAFF; CDR3nt: TGCGCCAGCAGCACGGGACAGCCATACACTGAAGCTTTCTTT
d_gene: TRBD1; j_gene: TRBJ2-1; abundance: once; v_gene: TRBV11-2; CDR3aa: CASSWGQDNEQFF; CDR3nt: TGTGCCAGCAGCTGGGGACAGGACAATGAGCAGTTCTTC
d_gene: TRBD2; j_gene: TRBJ2-1; abundance: .; v_gene: TRBV11-3; CDR3aa: CASSLTSGRFNEQFF; CDR3nt: TGTGCCAGCAGCTTGACTAGCGGGAGGTTCAATGAGCAGTTCTTC
d_gene: .; j_gene: TRBJ1-1; abundance: few; v_gene: TRBV5-8; CDR3aa: CASSLRGSMNTEAFF; CDR3nt: TGTGCCAGCAGCTTACGAGGGAGCATGAACACTGAAGCTTTCTTT
d_gene: TRBD1; j_gene: TRBJ1-1; abundance: .; v_gene: TRBV23-1; CDR3aa: CASNPGQSFEAFF; CDR3nt: TGCGCCAGCAACCCGGGACAGAGTTTTGAAGCTTTCTTT
d_gene: .; j_gene: TRBJ2-1; abundance: .; v_gene: TRBV27; CDR3aa: CASSARNEQFF; CDR3nt: TGTGCCAGCAGTGCCCGCAATGAGCAGTTCTTC
d_gene: TRBD1; j_gene: TRBJ1-5; abundance: few; v_gene: TRBV2; CDR3aa: CASSLGQLSNQPQHF; CDR3nt: TGTGCCAGCAGTTTGGGACAGCTTAGCAATCAGCCCCAGCATTTT
d_gene: TRBD1; j_gene: TRBJ2-4; abundance: .; v_gene: TRBV10-3; CDR3aa: CAISESRQGNNIQYF; CDR3nt: TGTGCCATCAGTGAGTCCAGACAGGGGAACAACATTCAGTACTTC
d_gene: .; j_gene: TRBJ2-7; abundance: few; v_gene: TRBV1; CDR3aa: CTSTPGNTVYEQYF; CDR3nt: TGCACCAGCACGCCCGGGAATACAGTCTACGAGCAGTACTTC
d_gene: .; j_gene: TRBJ1-6; abundance: once; v_gene: TRBV25-1; CDR3aa: CASSERITYNSPLHF; CDR3nt: TGTGCCAGCAGTGAAAGAATCACCTATAATTCACCCCTCCACTTT